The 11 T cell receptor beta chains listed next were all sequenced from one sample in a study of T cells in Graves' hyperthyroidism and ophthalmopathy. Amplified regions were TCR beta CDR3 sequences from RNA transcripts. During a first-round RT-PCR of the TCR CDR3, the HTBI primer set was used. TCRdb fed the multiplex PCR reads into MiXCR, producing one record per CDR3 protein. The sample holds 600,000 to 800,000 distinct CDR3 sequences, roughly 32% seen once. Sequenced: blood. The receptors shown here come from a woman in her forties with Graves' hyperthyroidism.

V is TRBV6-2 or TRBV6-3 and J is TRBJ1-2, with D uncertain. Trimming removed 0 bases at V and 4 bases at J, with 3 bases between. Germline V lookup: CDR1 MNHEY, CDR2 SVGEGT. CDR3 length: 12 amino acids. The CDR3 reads CASSYSVYGYTF. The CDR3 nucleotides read TGTGCCAGCAGTTACTCGGTCTATGGCTACACCTTC.

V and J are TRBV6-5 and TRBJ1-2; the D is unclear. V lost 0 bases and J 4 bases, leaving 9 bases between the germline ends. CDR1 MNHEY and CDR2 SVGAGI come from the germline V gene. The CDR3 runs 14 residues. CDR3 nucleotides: TGTGCCAGCAGTTACTCTCGGGGATTCTATGGCTACACCTTC. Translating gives CASSYSRGFYGYTF.

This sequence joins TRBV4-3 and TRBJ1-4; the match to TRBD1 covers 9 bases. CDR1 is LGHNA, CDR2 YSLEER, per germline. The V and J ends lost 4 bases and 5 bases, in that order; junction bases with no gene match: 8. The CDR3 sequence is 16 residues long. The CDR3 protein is CASSPWGTGMNEKLFF. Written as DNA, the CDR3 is TGCGCCAGCAGCCCTTGGGGGACAGGGATGAATGAAAAACTGTTTTTT.

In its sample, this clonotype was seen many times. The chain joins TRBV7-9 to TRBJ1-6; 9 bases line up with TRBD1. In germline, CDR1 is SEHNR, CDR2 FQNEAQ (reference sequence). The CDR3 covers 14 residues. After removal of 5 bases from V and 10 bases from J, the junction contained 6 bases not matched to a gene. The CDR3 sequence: CASSTGQGASPLHF. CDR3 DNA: TGTGCCAGCAGCACGGGACAGGGCGCCTCACCCCTCCACTTT.

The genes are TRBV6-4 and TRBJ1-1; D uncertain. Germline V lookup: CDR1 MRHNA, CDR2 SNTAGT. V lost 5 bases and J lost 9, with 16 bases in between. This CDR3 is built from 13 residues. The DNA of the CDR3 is TGTGCCAGCAGTTTCACCGGGAACAGTCAAGCTTTCTTT. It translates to CASSFTGNSQAFF.

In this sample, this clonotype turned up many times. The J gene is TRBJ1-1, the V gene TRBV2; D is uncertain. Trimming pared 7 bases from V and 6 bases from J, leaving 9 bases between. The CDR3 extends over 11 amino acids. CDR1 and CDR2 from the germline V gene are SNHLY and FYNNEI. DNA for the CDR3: TGTGCCAGCATTGGTGGGGCTGAAGCTTTCTTT. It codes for CASIGGAEAFF.

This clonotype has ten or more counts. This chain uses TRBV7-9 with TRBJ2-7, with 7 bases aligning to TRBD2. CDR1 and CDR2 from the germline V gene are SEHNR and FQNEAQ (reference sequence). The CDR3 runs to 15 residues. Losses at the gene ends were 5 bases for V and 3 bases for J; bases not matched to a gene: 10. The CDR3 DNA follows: TGTGCCAGCAGCCAGCGGGGACTGCAGAACTACGAGCAGTACTTC. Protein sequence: CASSQRGLQNYEQYF.

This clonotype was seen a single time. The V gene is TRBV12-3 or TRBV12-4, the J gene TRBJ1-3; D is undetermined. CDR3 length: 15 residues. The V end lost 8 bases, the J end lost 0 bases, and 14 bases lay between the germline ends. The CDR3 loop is CASVSLTFSGNTIYF. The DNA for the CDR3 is TGTGCCAGCGTTTCTCTGACCTTCTCTGGAAACACCATATATTTT.

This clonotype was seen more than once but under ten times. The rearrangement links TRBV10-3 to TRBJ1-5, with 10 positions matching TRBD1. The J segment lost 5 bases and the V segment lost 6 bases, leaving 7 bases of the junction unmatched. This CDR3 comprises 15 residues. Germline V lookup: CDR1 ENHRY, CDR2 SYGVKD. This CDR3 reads CAISAGGTGDQPQHF. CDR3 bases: TGTGCCATCAGCGCAGGTGGGACAGGGGATCAGCCCCAGCATTTT.

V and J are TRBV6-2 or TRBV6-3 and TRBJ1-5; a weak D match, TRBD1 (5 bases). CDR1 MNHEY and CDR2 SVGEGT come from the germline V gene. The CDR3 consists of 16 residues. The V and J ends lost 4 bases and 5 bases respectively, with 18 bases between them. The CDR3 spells CASSSMGGVQYQPQHF. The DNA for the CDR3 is TGTGCCAGCAGTTCTATGGGAGGGGTACAGTATCAGCCCCAGCATTTT.

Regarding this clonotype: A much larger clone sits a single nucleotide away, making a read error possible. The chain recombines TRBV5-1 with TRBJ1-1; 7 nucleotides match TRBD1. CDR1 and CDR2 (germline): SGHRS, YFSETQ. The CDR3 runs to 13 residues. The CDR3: CASRQGSGAEASF. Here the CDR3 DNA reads TGCGCCAGCAGACAGGGGAGTGGCGCTGAAGCTTCCTTT.